This T cell receptor beta chain was retrieved from a study of T cell clonality in common variable immunodeficiency. The V segment lost 0 bases and the J segment 0 bases; nucleotides outside the gene matches: 6. CDR1 is SGHRS, CDR2 YFSETQ, per germline. There are 16 residues in the CDR3. This clone has at least ten counts. The read ends 3 residues shy of where the CDR3 ends; the end is completed using the germline J gene. Generated by immunoSEQ multiplex PCR, the TCRdb table keeps only in-frame clones and is missing some. The sample shows roughly 48,000 clones, no singletons; the ten largest hold more than 3%.

The chain uses TRBV5-1 and TRBJ2-7, with TRBD1 matching over 7 bases. The sequenced sample consisted of peripheral blood mononuclear cells. The clonotype was recovered from a person aged 18 to 69 in good health. CDR3 sequence reads: CASSLGRDRYSYEQYF. The sequenced part of the CDR3 DNA is TGCGCCAGCAGCTTGGGCCGGGACAGATACTCCTACGAG.